These T cell receptor beta chains were read from a single sample in a study of technical replicates of blood from a handful of donors. TCRdb's copy holds only in-frame clones and misses some; the assay was immunoSEQ multiplex PCR. The sample includes approximately 97,000 clones, about 95% of them seen just once. Material: T cells isolated from PBMCs. These receptor sequences come from a human donor in good health. Each CDR3 is given with its conserved first and last residue. D genes are given only for firm matches. A row's size may be missing; if present it is once, few, many or a size class.

D: NA
V: TRBV28
size: NA
CDR3: CASRPTSSRGMAGNTIYF

D: TRBD1
V: TRBV5-6
size: NA
CDR3: CASSLGQGRNQPQHF

D: NA
V: TRBV21-1
size: NA
CDR3: CASSKGGQGGDTQYF

D: NA
V: TRBV4-1
size: once
CDR3: CASSQVLRAEAFF

D: TRBD2
V: TRBV7-9
size: NA
CDR3: CASSPTSGRAGNEQFF

D: TRBD2
V: TRBV6-6
size: NA
CDR3: CASSYGSGRGTGELFF

D: NA
V: TRBV2
size: NA
CDR3: CASSLQIPGTNGYTF

D: TRBD1
V: TRBV2
size: NA
CDR3: CASGRRTGKKNTEAFF

D: NA
V: TRBV7-8
size: NA
CDR3: CASSMQGSNQPQHF

D: NA
V: TRBV19
size: NA
CDR3: CASTESGYQRSKYEQYF

D: NA
V: TRBV11-2
size: NA
CDR3: CASGRGGDGYTF

D: TRBD2
V: TRBV13
size: NA
CDR3: CASSSNSGIAYEQYF

D: NA
V: TRBV9
size: NA
CDR3: CASTGGIYNEQFF

D: NA
V: TRBV30
size: NA
CDR3: CAWSSAGELFF

D: NA
V: TRBV7-6
size: NA
CDR3: CASSLAPWQEKNTGELFF

D: NA
V: TRBV14
size: once
CDR3: CASSQLFYGYTF

D: TRBD2
V: TRBV14
size: NA
CDR3: CASSPWERDNDEQYF

D: NA
V: TRBV9
size: NA
CDR3: CASSPHLTSTDTQYF

D: NA
V: TRBV4-1
size: NA
CDR3: CASSQTQGGEQFF

D: NA
V: TRBV7-6
size: NA
CDR3: CASSHRTDDNEKLFF

D: NA
V: TRBV21-1
size: NA
CDR3: CASSKGIGTSRGSYEQYF

D: NA
V: TRBV7-9
size: NA
CDR3: CASSLGQNTEAFF

D: NA
V: TRBV18
size: NA
CDR3: CASSSEETQYF

D: NA
V: TRBV28
size: NA
CDR3: CASRYKVGSTGELFF

D: NA
V: TRBV27
size: NA
CDR3: CASRLGSAGVQPQHF

D: TRBD2
V: TRBV6-1
size: NA
CDR3: CASSESLAGARDTQYF

D: NA
V: TRBV7-2
size: NA
CDR3: CASSLEQGESYEQYF

D: NA
V: TRBV6-1
size: once
CDR3: CASSEQGHQPQHF

D: TRBD1
V: TRBV19
size: NA
CDR3: CASSWGTGLSNEQFF

D: NA
V: TRBV9
size: NA
CDR3: CASSVGPIERSMNTEAFF

D: TRBD1
V: TRBV9
size: NA
CDR3: CASRGQGTDTQYF

D: NA
V: TRBV5-8
size: NA
CDR3: CASRLGHLNTEAFF

D: TRBD1
V: TRBV19
size: NA
CDR3: CASSIRTGQSSDTQYF

D: NA
V: TRBV30
size: NA
CDR3: CAWSPKGEQYF

D: NA
V: TRBV4-3
size: NA
CDR3: CASSQFRGVTYEQYF

D: NA
V: TRBV7-7
size: once
CDR3: CASSLFPPGDGETQYF

D: NA
V: TRBV19
size: NA
CDR3: CASRDYLGDEQFF

D: TRBD2
V: TRBV9
size: NA
CDR3: CASRGRENSEQFF

D: NA
V: TRBV10-3
size: few
CDR3: CAISESASVNTEAFF

D: NA
V: TRBV5-5
size: NA
CDR3: CASSLGQDRETQYF

D: NA
V: TRBV2
size: NA
CDR3: CASSETGPANTGELFF

D: NA
V: TRBV5-4
size: NA
CDR3: CASSLAGLGSNTIYF

D: TRBD1
V: TRBV11-3
size: NA
CDR3: CASSLRGLANEKLFF

D: NA
V: TRBV16
size: NA
CDR3: CASSHRVIHGYTF

D: TRBD2
V: TRBV10-3
size: NA
CDR3: CAISGGRAINEQFF

D: TRBD2
V: TRBV5-1
size: NA
CDR3: CASSLNAGGTGELFF

D: NA
V: TRBV4-3
size: NA
CDR3: CASSQDFGDRMNEKLFF

D: TRBD1
V: TRBV27
size: NA
CDR3: CASRRYGQGNQPQHF

D: NA
V: TRBV19
size: NA
CDR3: CASSIIGAAEAFF

D: TRBD2
V: TRBV4-1
size: NA
CDR3: CASSQKIAGEGKTQYF